Reported below is one T cell receptor (beta chain). No antigen is known for it. Noted time point: patch test 1, 2 weeks after DPC sensitization. Treatment here: therapeutic diphenylcyclopropenone sensitization with weekly scalp DPC. The study used a library that attached unique molecular identifiers to individual cDNA molecules. TCRdb ran MiXCR on the RACE reads and lists one entry per CDR3 protein. The table records some 180,000 distinct CDR3 sequences, around 20% of them present only once. The data originate from a study of human T cells and chemical hapten exposure. Looking at the study overall: Weekly scalp doses of diphenylcyclopropenone were given to patients during the approximately 23-week study. Study-level points and caveats: Expanded TCRs made up significantly more big CDR3 similarity clusters than controls did.

The CDR3 is 14 residues long. V lost 6 bases and J 7 bases, leaving 18 bases between the germline ends. The sequence was obtained from a woman aged 45-65 years with alopecia areata. Some clones in this sample may be carry-over from other donors' samples. J is TRBJ2-5 and V is TRBV12-3 or TRBV12-4; TRBD1 is a possible D gene (6 bases). Here the sequenced sample was whole blood, taken in connection with sensitization to the hapten diphenylcyclopropenone (DPC). CDR3 amino acids: CASSEQGPRGTQYF. The CDR3 DNA reads TGTGCCAGCAGCGAACAGGGCCCCCGGGGGACCCAGTACTTC.